The source of this TCR beta chain is a study of T cell changes during pregnancy in multiple sclerosis. Assay: immunoSEQ multiplex PCR; the TCRdb copy retains only in-frame clones and omits some. The table lists 38,000 or so clones, 91% of them singletons. Looked up from germline, CDR1 is PRHDT and CDR2 is FYEKMQ (reference sequence). With V trimmed by 7 bases and J by 0 bases, 7 bases remained unmatched. There are 16 residues in the CDR3. The chain links TRBV13 to TRBJ2-3; 10 nucleotides align to TRBD1. This clonotype originated in a female donor with multiple sclerosis, enrolled in a pregnancy study. Sequences were derived from CD8+ T cells from peripheral blood mononuclear cells, sampled before pregnancy. In DNA, the CDR3 is TGTGCCAGCACCGAGACAGGGGGCTTTAGCACAGATACGCAGTATTTT. This codes for CASTETGGFSTDTQYF. The whole variable domain, remainder taken from reference TRBV13 and TRBJ2-3, is AAGVIQSPRHLIKEKRETATLKCYPIPRHDTVYWYQQGPGQDPQFLISFYEKMQSDKGSIPDRFSAQQFSDYHSELNMSSLELGDSALYFCASTETGGFSTDTQYFGPGTRLTVL.